Each of the 20 T cell receptor beta chains below was sequenced from the same sample in a study of shared clonotypes between healthy human individuals. The protocol was immunoSEQ multiplex PCR, while the TCRdb copy is restricted to in-frame clones and leaves out a portion. The sample includes millions of clones, just over 90% of them seen just once. Sample: naive CD4+ T cells from PBMCs. Subset described: CD45RA+ positively selected. These receptors originate from a man younger than 35 in good health. Some clones in this sample may be carry-over from other donors' samples.

The chain has TRBV18 and TRBJ2-1, with 7 nucleotides matching TRBD2. This CDR3 comprises 16 residues. Germline-derived CDR1 and CDR2 are KGHSH and LQKENI. The ends lost 3 bases at V and 5 bases at J; junction bases unmatched: 10. CDR3 loop: CASSPNLAVFNNEQFF. CDR3 nucleotide sequence: TGTGCCAGCTCACCGAACCTAGCGGTGTTCAACAATGAGCAGTTCTTC.

The V and J genes are TRBV4-1 and TRBJ1-6; D is perhaps TRBD1 (6 bases). Germline CDR1 is MGHRA and CDR2 is YSYEKL. CDR3 length: 14 amino acids. V lost 7 bases and J 5 bases, leaving 12 bases between the germline ends. The CDR3 region has the DNA TGCGCCAGCAAGGACAGAGCCGATAATTCACCCCTCCACTTT. Protein sequence: CASKDRADNSPLHF.

The chain couples TRBV18 to TRBJ2-7; tentative D call: TRBD1 (5 bases). Trimming removed 2 bases at V and 5 bases at J, with 13 bases between. The germline V gene has CDR1 KGHSH and CDR2 LQKENI. The CDR3 has 14 amino acids. CDR3 residues: CASSPDQGSDEQYF. DNA for the CDR3: TGTGCCAGCTCACCAGATCAGGGATCGGACGAGCAGTACTTC.

The chain joins TRBV4-3 to TRBJ2-5; no reliable D call. Trimming left V 5 bases short and J 3 bases short, with 16 bases between. CDR1 is LGHNA and CDR2 is YSLEER in the germline V gene. The CDR3 is made up of 15 amino acids. CDR3 sequence: CASSTQRHPKETQYF. DNA of the CDR3: TGCGCCAGCAGCACCCAACGACACCCTAAAGAGACCCAGTACTTC.

The rearrangement uses TRBV6-4 and TRBJ1-5; 8 bases are a match to TRBD1. The germline CDR1 and CDR2 sequences are MRHNA and SNTAGT. J was trimmed by 9 bases and V by 6 bases; bases with no gene match: 7. The CDR3 runs 13 residues. Here the CDR3 DNA reads TGTGCCAGCAGGTCACAGGGGGATCTGCCCCAGCATTTT. Translated, it gives CASRSQGDLPQHF.

The chain has TRBV6-5 and TRBJ1-5, with D possibly TRBD1 on 5 matching bases. The CDR3 length is 15 residues. From germline, CDR1 is MNHEY and CDR2 SVGAGI. V was clipped by 5 bases and J by 3 bases, with 14 bases between them. CDR3 sequence: CASSPARGNNQPQHF. The CDR3 bases are TGTGCCAGCAGTCCCGCCCGGGGGAACAATCAGCCCCAGCATTTT.

This clone has just a few counts. This chain connects TRBV30 to TRBJ1-1; D is unresolved. The CDR3 has 13 amino acids. From germline, CDR1 is GTSNPN and CDR2 SVGIG (reference sequence). V lost 4 bases, J lost 1 base, and 10 bases lay in between. CDR3 in DNA: TGTGCCTGGACCAGATGGCAGAACACTGAAGCTTTCTTT. Translated: CAWTRWQNTEAFF.

The V call is TRBV5-1, the J call TRBJ2-1, with D possibly being TRBD2 (5 bases). There are 15 residues in the CDR3. Germline V gene sequence: CDR1 SGHRS, CDR2 YFSETQ. Trimming stripped 0 bases from V and 3 bases from J, with 10 bases between. The chain's CDR3 is CASSLVGERYNEQFF. DNA for the CDR3: TGCGCCAGCAGCTTGGTCGGGGAGCGCTACAATGAGCAGTTCTTC.

This chain uses TRBV18 with TRBJ2-7, with 9 positions matching TRBD2. Germline V gene lookup returns CDR1 KGHSH and CDR2 LQKENI. The trim removed 3 bases at V and 5 bases at J, leaving 8 bases unmatched. CDR3 length: 15 residues. CDR3 region: CASSPGLAGINEQYF. CDR3 coding DNA: TGTGCCAGCTCACCGGGGCTAGCGGGAATAAACGAGCAGTACTTC.

This clone was seen once. The chain has TRBV28 and TRBJ2-5, with TRBD1 matching 8 bases. The CDR3 consists of 14 residues. Germline values: CDR1 MDHEN, CDR2 SYDVKM. With 4 bases clipped from V and 2 bases from J, the junction kept 3 bases outside the gene matches. As DNA, the CDR3 is TGTGCCAGCAGTTATACAGGGGGTCAAGAGACCCAGTACTTC. Translation gives CASSYTGGQETQYF.

The chain couples TRBV11-3 to TRBJ2-7; tentative D call: TRBD2 (5 bases). The CDR3 has 12 amino acids. V shed 5 bases and J shed 2 bases, with 7 bases lying between them. The germline gives CDR1 SGHNT, CDR2 YENEEA. CDR3 in DNA: TGTGCCAGCAGCGGGAGTACCTACGAGCAGTACTTC. This encodes CASSGSTYEQYF.

In DNA, the CDR3 is TGTGCCAGCAAATTGGCAGTTCCTAACTATGGCTACACCTTC. Translated, it gives CASKLAVPNYGYTF. The V call is TRBV2, the J call TRBJ1-2; no definite D call. The CDR3 covers 14 residues. Germline V gives CDR1 SNHLY, CDR2 FYNNEI. V shed 7 bases and J shed 0 bases, with 12 bases lying between them.

The rearrangement uses TRBV9 and TRBJ1-1; D may be TRBD1 (6 bases). V was cut by 3 bases and J by 0 bases, with 15 bases left in between. CDR1 is SGDLS and CDR2 is YYNGEE in the germline V gene. This CDR3 is 16 amino acids long. CDR3 nucleotides: TGTGCCAGCAGCGCCCAATTACAGGGAGTGAACACTGAAGCTTTCTTT. Translation: CASSAQLQGVNTEAFF.

This rearrangement joins TRBV5-1 to TRBJ1-5; a weak D match, TRBD1 (5 bases). Germline CDR1 is SGHRS and CDR2 is YFSETQ. V dropped 10 bases and J dropped 0 bases, with 23 bases sitting between them. The CDR3 runs 17 residues. In DNA, the CDR3 is TGCGCCGGGGGGGTCCGGCCAAATCTCTATAGCAATCAGCCCCAGCATTTT. This sequence encodes CAGGVRPNLYSNQPQHF.

This clone came up once. This sample includes further DNA sequences coding for the same CDR3. V is TRBV7-8 and J is TRBJ2-7, with TRBD1 matching 9 bases. The CDR3 sequence is 15 residues long. CDR1 SGHVS and CDR2 FQNEAQ come from the germline V gene. The junction had 5 bases not matched to a gene; V was cut back by 0 bases and J by 5 bases. The CDR3 region is CASSLARDRANEQYF. CDR3 DNA sequence: TGTGCCAGCAGCTTAGCACGGGACAGGGCAAACGAGCAGTACTTC.

The chain recombines TRBV7-2 with TRBJ1-4; D gene ambiguous. Germline V gene sequence: CDR1 SGHTA, CDR2 FQGNSA. V dropped 5 bases and J dropped 1 base, with 11 bases sitting between them. The CDR3 totals 15 residues. The CDR3: CASSMNGVTNEKLFF. CDR3 nucleotides: TGTGCCAGCAGCATGAACGGGGTAACTAATGAAAAACTGTTTTTT.

On this clone itself: This sample also contains other DNA sequences that code for the same CDR3. V and J are TRBV19 and TRBJ2-7; 9 bases map to TRBD1. The CDR3 is 15 amino acids. Germline lookup yields CDR1 LNHDA and CDR2 SQIVND (reference sequence). J gave up 3 bases and V 6 bases, and 9 bases lay outside the gene matches. The CDR3 DNA is TGTGCCAGTAGCACAACCGGGACAGGGCGCTACGAGCAGTACTTC. Protein product: CASSTTGTGRYEQYF.

The rearrangement uses TRBV11-2 and TRBJ2-7; 9 nucleotides align to TRBD2. The trim removed 2 bases at V and 3 bases at J, leaving 2 bases unmatched. The germline V gene has CDR1 SGHAT and CDR2 FQNNGV. This CDR3 has 14 residues. In DNA form, the CDR3 reads TGTGCCAGCAGCTTACTGCGGGAGGGCTACGAGCAGTACTTC. This translates into CASSLLREGYEQYF.

On this clone itself: Other DNA sequences in the sample encode the same CDR3. The chain is built from TRBV7-9 and TRBJ2-3, with no clear D. Germline CDR1 is SEHNR and CDR2 is FQNEAQ (reference sequence). The CDR3 totals 14 residues. Trimming took 5 bases from V and 0 from J, leaving 9 bases between them. The CDR3 region is CASSPRRSTDTQYF. CDR3 nucleotide sequence: TGTGCCAGCAGCCCCAGAAGAAGCACAGATACGCAGTATTTT.

The chain uses TRBV5-1 and TRBJ2-3; TRBD1 matches at 7 bases. Germline V gene data show CDR1 as SGHRS and CDR2 as YFSETQ. The length of the CDR3 is 15 residues. V was clipped by 5 bases and J by 4 bases; unmatched bases: 10. The CDR3 coding sequence is TGCGCCAGCAGGGACAGGTTTGGAGCGGCAGATACGCAGTATTTT. It specifies CASRDRFGAADTQYF.